Following are 11 T cell receptor beta chains from one sample sequenced in a study of stem cell transplantation in POMP-related autoinflammatory disease. Method: immunoSEQ multiplex PCR; TCRdb's copy keeps in-frame clones and lacks some. The repertoire consists of approximately 30,000 clones, with 88% occurring once and the leading ten covering roughly 0.7%. The sample was CD4+ T cells from PBMCs, taken before stem cell transplantation. These receptors came from a human donor with POMP-related autoinflammation and immune dysregulation (PRAID).

The chain recombines TRBV7-3 with TRBJ2-2, with D possibly being TRBD1 (6 bases). The V end was cut by 5 bases, the J end by 5 bases, with 12 bases between. This CDR3 has 14 amino acids. The V gene's germline CDR1 is SGHTA and CDR2 FQGTGA. The CDR3: CASSPRTGTGELFF. In DNA, the CDR3 is TGTGCCAGCAGCCCCCGAACAGGGACCGGGGAGCTGTTTTTT. The whole variable domain, remainder taken from reference TRBV7-3 and TRBJ2-2, is GAGVSQTPSNKVTEKGKYVELRCDPISGHTALYWYRQSLGQGPEFLIYFQGTGAADDSGLPNDRFFAVRPEGSVSTLKIQRTERGDSAVYLCASSPRTGTGELFFGEGSRLTVL.

V gene TRBV6-6 combines with J gene TRBJ2-1; D call uncertain. Trimming removed 2 bases from V and 2 bases from J, with 1 base in between. Germline values: CDR1 MNHNY, CDR2 SVGAGI (reference sequence). The CDR3 totals 12 residues. The CDR3 nucleotides are TGTGCCAGCAGTTACACCTACAATGAGCAGTTCTTC. This translates into CASSYTYNEQFF.

The gene calls are TRBV7-7 and TRBJ2-5; perhaps D is TRBD1 or TRBD2 (5 bases each). Germline CDR1 is SSHAT and CDR2 is FNYEAQ (reference sequence). Trimming left V 0 bases short and J 5 bases short, with 13 bases between. The CDR3 is 15 amino acids. The CDR3 is CASSLAQGTDETQYF. CDR3 nucleotide sequence: TGTGCCAGCAGCTTAGCCCAAGGGACGGACGAGACCCAGTACTTC.

V is TRBV28 and J is TRBJ2-1; no clear D. This CDR3 has 17 residues. The germline V and J ends were trimmed by 3 bases and 5 bases, with 20 bases remaining between them. Germline V gene sequence: CDR1 MDHEN, CDR2 SYDVKM. The CDR3 bases are TGTGCCAGCAGTTTCGCACAGACGCGCTATTACAACAATGAGCAGTTCTTC. Amino acids: CASSFAQTRYYNNEQFF.

V gene TRBV27 combines with J gene TRBJ2-3; D is unresolved. Germline CDR1 reads MNHEY; CDR2 reads SMNVEV (reference sequence). Trimming removed 7 bases from V and 4 bases from J, with 15 bases in between. CDR3 size: 14 residues. The CDR3 bases are TGTGCCAGCACGGAGTGGGCGAGCGCAGATACGCAGTATTTT. It yields the protein CASTEWASADTQYF.

The rearrangement links TRBV6-5 to TRBJ1-4, with D perhaps matching TRBD1 (5 bases). Germline CDR1 MNHEY, CDR2 SVGAGI. V was cut by 5 bases and J by 0 bases, with 7 bases left in between. CDR3 length: 14 residues. CDR3 DNA sequence: TGTGCCAGCAGTCGGGACGCAACTAATGAAAAACTGTTTTTT. Its protein product is CASSRDATNEKLFF.

V usage is TRBV9 and J usage is TRBJ2-5; 11 positions agree with TRBD2. Germline V lookup: CDR1 SGDLS, CDR2 YYNGEE. V gave up 3 bases and J gave up 8 bases; unmatched junction bases: 9. The CDR3 has 15 amino acids. CDR3 residues: CASSAVLAGVETQYF. DNA for the CDR3: TGTGCCAGCAGCGCCGTACTAGCGGGGGTCGAAACCCAGTACTTC.

The chain employs TRBV5-1 and TRBJ2-2; 8 bases align to TRBD1. This CDR3 contains 15 residues. V lost 3 bases to trimming and J lost 5 bases; unmatched junction nucleotides: 6. The germline V gene encodes CDR1 SGHRS and CDR2 YFSETQ. The CDR3 DNA reads TGCGCCAGCAGCTATGGACAGGGCTGGACCGGGGAGCTGTTTTTT. Amino acid sequence: CASSYGQGWTGELFF.

The chain recombines TRBV2 with TRBJ2-7, with 9 bases aligning to TRBD2. V lost 6 bases, J lost 4 bases, and 7 bases stayed unmatched. The CDR3 extends over 14 amino acids. The V gene's germline CDR1 is SNHLY and CDR2 FYNNEI. The CDR3 is CASRPGLASYEQYF. DNA of the CDR3: TGTGCCAGCAGGCCGGGACTAGCTTCTTACGAGCAGTACTTC.

Notes on this clone: Other DNA sequences in this sample translate to the same CDR3. This chain joins TRBV5-6 and TRBJ2-7; D is possibly TRBD1 or TRBD2 (6 bases each). Trimming took 0 bases from V and 4 from J, leaving 8 bases between them. The germline gives CDR1 SGHDT, CDR2 YYEEEE. The CDR3 has 13 amino acids. The CDR3, as DNA: TGTGCCAGCAGCTTGGTAGGGGGGTACGAGCAGTACTTC. The encoded protein is CASSLVGGYEQYF.

The V call is TRBV5-1, the J call TRBJ2-3; D is perhaps TRBD1 (6 bases). The CDR3 runs 18 residues. V lost 4 bases, J lost 1 base, and 22 bases lay in between. The germline CDR1 and CDR2 sequences are SGHRS and YFSETQ. CDR3 residues: CASSGRPGQLIGTDTQYF. The CDR3 nucleotides read TGCGCCAGCAGCGGAAGACCTGGACAGCTAATAGGCACAGATACGCAGTATTTT. Complete variable domain (other parts from reference TRBV5-1 and TRBJ2-3): KAGVTQTPRYLIKTRGQQVTLSCSPISGHRSVSWYQQTPGQGLQFLFEYFSETQRNKGNFPGRFSGRQFSNSRSEMNVSTLELGDSALYLCASSGRPGQLIGTDTQYFGPGTRLTVL.